This T cell receptor (beta chain) stems from a study of technical replicates of blood from a handful of donors. Generated by immunoSEQ multiplex PCR, the TCRdb table keeps only in-frame clones and is missing some. The sample includes some 49,000 clones, around nine tenths of them seen just once. The sample taken for sequencing was PBMCs. The sequence was obtained from a human donor in good health. Some clones in this sample may be carry-over from other donors' samples.

CDR3 nucleotide sequence: TGCGCCAGCAGCTCGTGGACGGGAAGCTCCTACGAGCAGTACTTC. This encodes CASSSWTGSSYEQYF. V gene TRBV5-1 combines with J gene TRBJ2-7, with D tentatively TRBD2 (5 bases). V lost 3 bases to trimming and J lost 0 bases, with 13 bases between them. In germline, CDR1 is SGHRS, CDR2 YFSETQ. CDR3 size: 15 residues.